A selection of T cell receptor beta chains follows, all from one sample in a study of T and B cells in COVID-19 patients. MiXCR, run by TCRdb on the multiplex PCR reads, gives a single entry per CDR3 protein. The table shows 17,000 or so distinct CDR3 sequences, with 25% to 30% occurring only once. The sequenced material came from blood. The source of these receptors is a human donor who had recovered from COVID-19. Both conserved end residues are part of each CDR3. The D gene is left open where the match is weak. Size is omitted from some rows. Given values are once, few, many or a class for expanded clones.

V gene: TRBV6-2/TRBV6-3; D gene: -; J gene: TRBJ1-2; clone size: -; CDR3 protein: CASSYKRDDYTF; CDR3 DNA: TGTGCCAGCAGTTACAAAAGAGATGACTACACCTTC
V gene: TRBV6-2/TRBV6-3; D gene: TRBD2; J gene: TRBJ2-7; clone size: few; CDR3 protein: CASSPSRGLAGDEQYF; CDR3 DNA: TGTGCCAGCAGTCCCAGTCGGGGGCTAGCGGGAGACGAGCAGTACTTC
V gene: TRBV6-5; D gene: TRBD1; J gene: TRBJ1-1; clone size: few; CDR3 protein: CASSTGGRNTEAFF; CDR3 DNA: TGTGCCAGCAGCACAGGGGGCAGAAACACTGAAGCTTTCTTT
V gene: TRBV6-1; D gene: -; J gene: TRBJ2-2; clone size: medium-sized; CDR3 protein: CASSQPDLTGELFF; CDR3 DNA: TGTGCCAGCAGTCAACCCGACTTGACCGGGGAGCTGTTTTTT
V gene: TRBV7-2; D gene: TRBD1; J gene: TRBJ2-4; clone size: few; CDR3 protein: CASSLPERSRDRGPQGFAKNIQYF; CDR3 DNA: TGTGCCAGCAGCTTACCGGAGAGGAGCCGGGACAGGGGGCCTCAAGGGTTTGCCAAAAACATTCAGTACTTC
V gene: TRBV11-2; D gene: -; J gene: TRBJ2-2; clone size: -; CDR3 protein: CASSPSGGAGELFF; CDR3 DNA: TGTGCCAGCAGCCCCTCGGGTGGGGCCGGGGAGCTGTTTTTT
V gene: TRBV12-3/TRBV12-4; D gene: -; J gene: TRBJ2-4; clone size: -; CDR3 protein: CASSGTGGRANNIQHF; CDR3 DNA: TGTGCCAGCAGTGGGACCGGGGGGCGGGCTAACAACATTCAGCACTTC
V gene: TRBV7-9; D gene: -; J gene: TRBJ1-4; clone size: few; CDR3 protein: CASSLIGEGREKLFF; CDR3 DNA: TGTGCCAGCAGCTTAATCGGGGAGGGACGAGAAAAACTGTTTTTT
V gene: TRBV5-5; D gene: TRBD1; J gene: TRBJ1-5; clone size: -; CDR3 protein: CASSLGGRGGGWGNQPQHF; CDR3 DNA: TGTGCCAGCAGCTTGGGTGGCAGGGGGGGTGGTTGGGGCAATCAGCCCCAGCATTTT
V gene: TRBV7-6; D gene: -; J gene: TRBJ1-4; clone size: -; CDR3 protein: CASSNQQGGSNEKLFF; CDR3 DNA: TGTGCCAGCAGCAACCAACAGGGTGGGTCTAATGAAAAACTGTTTTTT
V gene: TRBV20-1; D gene: -; J gene: TRBJ1-6; clone size: -; CDR3 protein: CSVSTGINSPLHF; CDR3 DNA: TGCAGTGTTTCAACAGGGATCAATTCACCCCTCCACTTT
V gene: TRBV18; D gene: TRBD1; J gene: TRBJ2-6; clone size: medium-sized; CDR3 protein: CASFPGTGISGANVLTF; CDR3 DNA: TGTGCCAGCTTCCCCGGGACAGGGATCTCTGGGGCCAACGTCCTGACTTTC
V gene: TRBV24-1; D gene: -; J gene: TRBJ2-7; clone size: few; CDR3 protein: CATSGFGPSYEQYF; CDR3 DNA: TGTGCCACCAGTGGTTTCGGGCCTTCGTACGAGCAGTACTTC
V gene: TRBV6-5; D gene: TRBD2; J gene: TRBJ2-7; clone size: -; CDR3 protein: CASSYGGGGGGRNEQYF; CDR3 DNA: TGTGCCAGCAGTTACGGTGGGGGTGGGGGGGGAAGGAACGAGCAGTACTTC
V gene: TRBV7-6; D gene: TRBD2; J gene: TRBJ2-1; clone size: -; CDR3 protein: CASSLIQRGGRGNYNEQFF; CDR3 DNA: TGTGCCAGCAGCTTAATCCAGCGGGGGGGGAGGGGAAACTACAATGAGCAGTTCTTC
V gene: TRBV19; D gene: -; J gene: TRBJ1-2; clone size: few; CDR3 protein: CASSIDTGRRDGYTF; CDR3 DNA: TGTGCCAGTAGTATAGATACAGGGAGGAGGGATGGCTACACCTTC
V gene: TRBV5-6; D gene: -; J gene: TRBJ1-2; clone size: -; CDR3 protein: CASSLGRQYNYGYTF; CDR3 DNA: TGTGCCAGCAGCTTGGGCAGGCAGTATAACTATGGCTACACCTTC
V gene: TRBV19; D gene: -; J gene: TRBJ2-7; clone size: medium-sized; CDR3 protein: CASSIGRAYEQYF; CDR3 DNA: TGTGCCAGTAGTATAGGCAGGGCTTACGAGCAGTACTTC
V gene: TRBV27; D gene: -; J gene: TRBJ1-1; clone size: few; CDR3 protein: CASSSTVLSEAFF; CDR3 DNA: TGTGCCAGCAGTTCCACAGTTCTATCTGAAGCTTTCTTT
V gene: TRBV27; D gene: -; J gene: TRBJ1-2; clone size: -; CDR3 protein: CASNPGLGYTF; CDR3 DNA: TGTGCCAGCAACCCAGGGCTTGGCTACACCTTC
V gene: TRBV29-1; D gene: -; J gene: TRBJ1-2; clone size: many; CDR3 protein: CSSMGGLNYGYTF; CDR3 DNA: TGCAGCAGTATGGGGGGCCTTAACTATGGCTACACCTTC
V gene: TRBV12-3/TRBV12-4; D gene: TRBD1; J gene: TRBJ1-2; clone size: -; CDR3 protein: CASRFQGAGGYGYTF; CDR3 DNA: TGTGCCAGCAGATTTCAAGGGGCAGGGGGGTATGGCTACACCTTC
V gene: TRBV5-5; D gene: -; J gene: TRBJ2-5; clone size: -; CDR3 protein: CASSLFGLIQETQYF; CDR3 DNA: TGTGCCAGCAGCTTATTCGGACTTATCCAAGAGACCCAGTACTTC
V gene: TRBV30; D gene: -; J gene: TRBJ1-1; clone size: -; CDR3 protein: CAWSVLGGGEAFF; CDR3 DNA: TGTGCCTGGAGTGTACTCGGAGGGGGGGAAGCTTTCTTT
V gene: TRBV6-2/TRBV6-3; D gene: -; J gene: TRBJ2-3; clone size: many; CDR3 protein: CASSFTEVGTDTQYF; CDR3 DNA: TGTGCCAGCAGTTTTACGGAGGTGGGCACAGATACGCAGTATTTT
V gene: TRBV12-3/TRBV12-4; D gene: TRBD1; J gene: TRBJ1-2; clone size: few; CDR3 protein: CASSSGQGGRVYGYTF; CDR3 DNA: TGTGCCAGCAGTTCCGGACAGGGAGGGAGGGTCTATGGCTACACCTTC
V gene: TRBV12-3/TRBV12-4; D gene: -; J gene: TRBJ2-7; clone size: -; CDR3 protein: CASSDSLSSYEQYF; CDR3 DNA: TGTGCCAGCAGCGACAGCCTTAGCTCCTACGAGCAGTACTTC
V gene: TRBV6-5; D gene: TRBD1; J gene: TRBJ1-5; clone size: -; CDR3 protein: CASSPGTAHQPQHF; CDR3 DNA: TGTGCCAGCAGTCCCGGGACAGCCCACCAGCCCCAGCATTTT
V gene: TRBV19; D gene: -; J gene: TRBJ2-2; clone size: medium-sized; CDR3 protein: CASRMRGDTGELFF; CDR3 DNA: TGTGCCAGTAGGATGCGGGGTGACACCGGGGAGCTGTTTTTT
V gene: TRBV11-3; D gene: TRBD1; J gene: TRBJ1-2; clone size: -; CDR3 protein: CASSGDREGNYGYTF; CDR3 DNA: TGTGCCAGCAGCGGGGACAGGGAGGGAAACTATGGCTACACCTTC
V gene: TRBV4-3; D gene: -; J gene: TRBJ2-7; clone size: -; CDR3 protein: CASSESVYEQYF; CDR3 DNA: TGCGCCAGCAGTGAGTCTGTCTACGAGCAGTACTTC
V gene: TRBV18; D gene: -; J gene: TRBJ2-2; clone size: many; CDR3 protein: CASSPPNKQGNTGELFF; CDR3 DNA: TGTGCCAGCTCACCACCGAACAAACAGGGTAACACCGGGGAGCTGTTTTTT
V gene: TRBV5-1; D gene: -; J gene: TRBJ2-5; clone size: -; CDR3 protein: CASCASGGSVKETQYF; CDR3 DNA: TGCGCCAGTTGTGCCTCCGGGGGTTCAGTGAAAGAGACCCAGTACTTC
V gene: TRBV7-2; D gene: TRBD2; J gene: TRBJ2-1; clone size: -; CDR3 protein: CASSLEASGSSYNEQFF; CDR3 DNA: TGTGCCAGCAGCTTAGAAGCTAGCGGAAGCTCCTACAATGAGCAGTTCTTC
V gene: TRBV29-1; D gene: -; J gene: TRBJ1-2; clone size: medium-sized; CDR3 protein: CSVEEGNSYGYTF; CDR3 DNA: TGCAGCGTTGAAGAAGGAAACAGCTATGGCTACACCTTC
V gene: TRBV7-2; D gene: -; J gene: TRBJ2-7; clone size: -; CDR3 protein: CASSSSVGPYEQYF; CDR3 DNA: TGTGCCAGCAGCTCCTCGGTGGGACCCTACGAGCAGTACTTC
V gene: TRBV5-4; D gene: -; J gene: TRBJ1-3; clone size: -; CDR3 protein: CASSLTGSGNTIYF; CDR3 DNA: TGTGCCAGCAGCTTAACAGGGAGTGGAAACACCATATATTTT
V gene: TRBV7-6; D gene: -; J gene: TRBJ1-6; clone size: -; CDR3 protein: CASSHGPGSSYNSPLHF; CDR3 DNA: TGTGCCAGCAGCCATGGGCCAGGGAGCTCCTATAATTCACCCCTCCACTTT
V gene: TRBV19; D gene: TRBD2; J gene: TRBJ2-5; clone size: medium-sized; CDR3 protein: CASSDPGTSTQETQYF; CDR3 DNA: TGTGCCAGTAGTGACCCCGGGACTAGCACACAAGAGACCCAGTACTTC
V gene: TRBV6-5; D gene: -; J gene: TRBJ1-3; clone size: few; CDR3 protein: CASSQSFSGNTIYF; CDR3 DNA: TGTGCCAGCAGTCAATCCTTCTCTGGAAACACCATATATTTT
V gene: TRBV29-1; D gene: -; J gene: TRBJ2-7; clone size: large; CDR3 protein: CSVEGGIPYEQYF; CDR3 DNA: TGCAGCGTTGAAGGGGGCATACCCTACGAGCAGTACTTC
V gene: TRBV4-2; D gene: TRBD1; J gene: TRBJ2-7; clone size: -; CDR3 protein: CASSQETGGASYEQYF; CDR3 DNA: TGTGCCAGCAGCCAAGAGACAGGGGGAGCCTCCTACGAGCAGTACTTC
V gene: TRBV19; D gene: -; J gene: TRBJ2-4; clone size: many; CDR3 protein: CASSIRGSGVAKNIQYF; CDR3 DNA: TGTGCCAGTAGTATCCGCGGGTCTGGAGTAGCCAAAAACATTCAGTACTTC
V gene: TRBV14; D gene: -; J gene: TRBJ2-7; clone size: few; CDR3 protein: CASSRRGSPGDEQYF; CDR3 DNA: TGTGCCAGCAGCCGCCGAGGGTCACCTGGGGACGAGCAGTACTTC
V gene: TRBV27; D gene: -; J gene: TRBJ1-5; clone size: few; CDR3 protein: CASRLTGFSNQPQHF; CDR3 DNA: TGTGCCAGCAGACTAACAGGATTCAGCAATCAGCCCCAGCATTTT
V gene: TRBV12-3/TRBV12-4; D gene: -; J gene: TRBJ1-2; clone size: few; CDR3 protein: CASSFTGGRNYGYTF; CDR3 DNA: TGTGCCAGCAGTTTCACCGGGGGACGGAACTATGGCTACACCTTC
V gene: TRBV10-3; D gene: TRBD1; J gene: TRBJ1-6; clone size: -; CDR3 protein: CAISDPGQGPPLHF; CDR3 DNA: TGTGCCATCAGTGATCCGGGACAGGGACCACCCCTCCACTTT
V gene: TRBV12-3/TRBV12-4; D gene: TRBD1; J gene: TRBJ2-7; clone size: few; CDR3 protein: CASSPGTGGVREQYF; CDR3 DNA: TGTGCCAGCAGCCCTGGGACAGGGGGTGTGCGAGAGCAGTACTTC